This T cell receptor beta chain was captured in a study of cytomegalovirus exposure and HLA in healthy donors. Study-wide points: A few chains linked to CMV were shown in vitro to be specific for CMV antigens. Among TCR sequences, most were rare, though some public TCRs appeared in many donors. Subsequent analysis found a tendency for first-cohort TCR clusters to co-occur within the 90 to 150 validation repertoires.

Some clones are missing from TCRdb's copy, which holds only in-frame ones; the method was immunoSEQ multiplex PCR. The table lists approximately 210,000 clones, around 88% of them singletons. About this clone: Its antigen remains unknown.

Separate from the approximately 650-subject first cohort, the roughly 120-subject validation cohort was the one that the donors belonged to. Germline V lookup: CDR1 MDHEN, CDR2 SYDVKM. The CDR3 has 17 residues. The V segment lost 6 bases and the J segment 4 bases; nucleotides outside the gene matches: 11. The rearrangement links TRBV28 to TRBJ2-1; 11 nucleotides agree with TRBD1. The sample consisted of PBMCs. The sequence came from a woman between 18 and 30 years old in good health and CMV-seronegative. The CDR3 loop reads CASRGTGGSFLYNEQFF. DNA of the CDR3: TGTGCCAGCAGGGGGACAGGGGGTTCATTTCTTTACAATGAGCAGTTCTTC. Drawing the rest from reference TRBV28 and TRBJ2-1, the complete variable domain is DVKVTQSSRYLVKRTGEKVFLECVQDMDHENMFWYRQDPGLGLRLIYFSYDVKMKEKGDIPEGYSVSREKKERFSLILESASTNQTSMYLCASRGTGGSFLYNEQFFGPGTRLTVL.